This T cell receptor beta chain was identified in a study of blood T cells in healthy people across ages. This clonotype was observed many times. CDR3 size: 12 residues. Germline loops: CDR1 MGHDK, CDR2 SYGVNS. V lost 8 bases to trimming and J lost 6 bases, with 11 bases between them. It was with a sample-barcoded 5' primer and a J-beta primer mix that a second PCR of about 6 to 12 cycles was run. MiXCR, run by TCRdb on the 5' RACE reads, gives a single entry per CDR3 protein. The table lists under 1,000,000 distinct CDR3 sequences, about half of them singletons, with 18% in the top ten. What was sequenced was blood. V usage is TRBV25-1 and J usage is TRBJ2-1, with D perhaps TRBD1 or TRBD2 (5 bases each). The receptor was isolated from an elderly man in good health. The CDR3 DNA reads as TGTGCCAGCCTGGGGGAGTTCAATGAGCAGTTCTTC. Amino acids: CASLGEFNEQFF.